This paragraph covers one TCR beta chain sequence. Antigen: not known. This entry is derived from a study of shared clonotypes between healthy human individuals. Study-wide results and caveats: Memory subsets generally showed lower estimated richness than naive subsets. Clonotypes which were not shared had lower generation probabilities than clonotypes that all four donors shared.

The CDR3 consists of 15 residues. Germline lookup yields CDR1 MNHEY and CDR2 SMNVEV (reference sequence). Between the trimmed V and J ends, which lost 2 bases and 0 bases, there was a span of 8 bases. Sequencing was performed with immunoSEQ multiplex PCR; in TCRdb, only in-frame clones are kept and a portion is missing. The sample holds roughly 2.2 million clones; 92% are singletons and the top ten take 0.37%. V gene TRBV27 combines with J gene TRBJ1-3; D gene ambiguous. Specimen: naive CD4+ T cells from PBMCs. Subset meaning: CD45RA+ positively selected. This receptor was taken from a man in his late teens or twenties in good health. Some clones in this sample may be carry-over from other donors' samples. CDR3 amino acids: CASSLIGNSGNTIYF. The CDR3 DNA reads TGTGCCAGCAGTTTAATAGGGAACTCTGGAAACACCATATATTTT.